This T cell receptor beta chain came from a study of early T cells in non-severe SARS-CoV-2 infection. On the study more broadly: Chains were unpaired, as sequencing was done on bulk RNA from unsorted whole blood.

The CDR3 length is 12 residues. Looked up from germline, CDR1 is SGHTA and CDR2 is FQGNSA. V was clipped by 6 bases and J by 10 bases; unmatched bases: 4. TCRdb analysed the 5' RACE reads with MiXCR anew, one entry per CDR3 protein. The sample holds approximately 58,000 distinct CDR3 sequences, about 5.9% seen once. This clonotype appeared a few times. This TCR was sampled from an adult who was a healthcare worker with PCR-confirmed SARS-CoV-2 infection or an uninfected control (not recorded which). Input material: whole blood. V usage is TRBV7-2 and J usage is TRBJ2-1, with 9 bases fitting TRBD2. CDR3 DNA: TGTGCCAGCAGACGAACTAGCGGGGAGCAGTTCTTC. Residues: CASRRTSGEQFF.